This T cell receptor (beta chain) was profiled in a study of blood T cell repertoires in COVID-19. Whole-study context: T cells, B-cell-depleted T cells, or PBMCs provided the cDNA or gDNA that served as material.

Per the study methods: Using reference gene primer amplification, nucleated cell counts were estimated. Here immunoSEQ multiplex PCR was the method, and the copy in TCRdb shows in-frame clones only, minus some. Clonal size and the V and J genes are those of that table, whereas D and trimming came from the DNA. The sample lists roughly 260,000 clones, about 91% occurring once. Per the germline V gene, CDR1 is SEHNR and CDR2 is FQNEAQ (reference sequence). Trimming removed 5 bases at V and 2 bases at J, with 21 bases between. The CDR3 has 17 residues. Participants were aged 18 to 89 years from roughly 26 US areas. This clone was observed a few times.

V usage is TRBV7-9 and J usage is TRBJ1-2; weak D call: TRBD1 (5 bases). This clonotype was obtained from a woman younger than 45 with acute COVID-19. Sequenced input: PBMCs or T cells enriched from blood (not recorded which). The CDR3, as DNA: TGTGCCAGCAGCGCCAACGCAGGGTACGAACTCAACTATGGCTACACCTTC. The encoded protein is CASSANAGYELNYGYTF. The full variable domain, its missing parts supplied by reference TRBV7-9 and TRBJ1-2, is DTGVSQNPRHKITKRGQNVTFRCDPISEHNRLYWYRQTLGQGPEFLTYFQNEAQLEKSRLLSDRFSAERPKGSFSTLEIQRTEQGDSAMYLCASSANAGYELNYGYTFGSGTRLTVV.